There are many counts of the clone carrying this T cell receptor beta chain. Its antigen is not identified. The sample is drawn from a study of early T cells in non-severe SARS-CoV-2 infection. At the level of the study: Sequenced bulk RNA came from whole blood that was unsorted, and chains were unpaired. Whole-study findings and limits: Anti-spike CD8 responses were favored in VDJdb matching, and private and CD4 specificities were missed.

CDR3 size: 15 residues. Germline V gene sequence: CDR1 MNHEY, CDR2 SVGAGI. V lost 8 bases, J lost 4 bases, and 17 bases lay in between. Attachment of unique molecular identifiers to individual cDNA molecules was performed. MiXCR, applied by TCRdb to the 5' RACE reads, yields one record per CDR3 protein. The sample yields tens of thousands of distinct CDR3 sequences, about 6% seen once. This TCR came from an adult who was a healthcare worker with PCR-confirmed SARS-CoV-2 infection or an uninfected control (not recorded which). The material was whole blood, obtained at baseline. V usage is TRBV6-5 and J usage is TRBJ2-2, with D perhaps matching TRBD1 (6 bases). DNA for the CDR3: TGTGCCAGCTACGAATTCCAGGGGATCACCGGGGAGCTGTTTTTT. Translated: CASYEFQGITGELFF.